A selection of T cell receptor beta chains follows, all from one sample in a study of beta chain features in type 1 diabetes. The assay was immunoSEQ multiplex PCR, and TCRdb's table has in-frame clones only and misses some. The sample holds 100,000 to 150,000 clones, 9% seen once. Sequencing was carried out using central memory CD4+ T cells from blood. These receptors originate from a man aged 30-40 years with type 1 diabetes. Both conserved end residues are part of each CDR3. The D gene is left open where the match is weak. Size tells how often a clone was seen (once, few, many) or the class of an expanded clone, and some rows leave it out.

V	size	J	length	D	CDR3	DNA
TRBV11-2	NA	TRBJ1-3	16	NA	CASSTTTGYSGNTIYF	TGTGCCAGCAGCACAACTACAGGGTACTCTGGAAACACCATATATTTT
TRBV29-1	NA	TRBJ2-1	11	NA	CSVRDYNEQFF	TGCAGCGTCCGGGACTACAATGAGCAGTTCTTC
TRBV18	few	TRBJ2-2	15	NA	CASSPRAENTGELFF	TGTGCCAGCTCACCAAGAGCGGAGAACACCGGGGAGCTGTTTTTT
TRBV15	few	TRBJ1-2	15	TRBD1	CATSNRPTWTGGYTF	TGTGCCACCAGCAACCGTCCGACGTGGACAGGGGGCTACACCTTC
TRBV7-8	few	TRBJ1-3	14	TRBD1	CASSYRGSGNTIYF	TGTGCCAGCAGCTACAGGGGTTCTGGAAACACCATATATTTT
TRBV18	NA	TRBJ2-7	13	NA	CASSPRDVYEQYF	TGTGCCAGCTCACCGAGGGATGTCTACGAGCAGTACTTC
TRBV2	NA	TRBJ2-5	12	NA	CASSPNGETQYF	TGTGCCAGCAGTCCTAATGGAGAGACCCAGTACTTC
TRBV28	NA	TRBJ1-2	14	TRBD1	CASSATGAGYGYTF	TGTGCCAGCAGTGCAACAGGGGCCGGCTATGGCTACACCTTC
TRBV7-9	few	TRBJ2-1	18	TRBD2	CASSQRASVGRGRDEQFF	TGTGCCAGCAGCCAACGTGCCTCCGTTGGGCGGGGGAGGGATGAGCAGTTCTTC
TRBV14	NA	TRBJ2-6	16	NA	CASSPRTQAGANVLTF	TGTGCCAGCAGCCCGCGAACTCAAGCGGGGGCCAACGTCCTGACTTTC
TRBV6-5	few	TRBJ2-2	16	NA	CASSYFGSGVTGELFF	TGTGCCAGCAGTTACTTCGGGTCAGGGGTTACCGGGGAGCTGTTTTTT
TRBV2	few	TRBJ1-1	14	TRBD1	CASRTGNMATEAFF	TGTGCCAGCAGGACAGGGAATATGGCCACTGAAGCTTTCTTT
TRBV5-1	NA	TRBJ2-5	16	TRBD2	CASSLSPTSGTETQYF	TGCGCCAGCAGCTTGTCCCCGACTAGCGGGACGGAGACCCAGTACTTC
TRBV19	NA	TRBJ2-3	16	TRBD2	CASSTRGEGNPDTQYF	TGTGCCAGTAGTACCCGCGGGGAGGGCAACCCAGATACGCAGTATTTT
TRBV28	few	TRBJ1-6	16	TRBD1	CASSSPGTGGDSPLHF	TGTGCCAGCAGTTCACCCGGGACAGGAGGAGATTCACCCCTCCACTTT
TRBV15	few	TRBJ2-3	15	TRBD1	CATSRDRVGSDTQYF	TGTGCCACCAGCAGGGACAGGGTGGGTTCAGATACGCAGTATTTT
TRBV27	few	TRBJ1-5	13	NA	CASSSTRNQPQHF	TGTGCCAGCAGTTCTACGAGGAATCAGCCCCAGCATTTT
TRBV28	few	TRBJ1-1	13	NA	CASIAQAGTEAFF	TGTGCCAGCATCGCGCAGGCTGGGACTGAAGCTTTCTTT